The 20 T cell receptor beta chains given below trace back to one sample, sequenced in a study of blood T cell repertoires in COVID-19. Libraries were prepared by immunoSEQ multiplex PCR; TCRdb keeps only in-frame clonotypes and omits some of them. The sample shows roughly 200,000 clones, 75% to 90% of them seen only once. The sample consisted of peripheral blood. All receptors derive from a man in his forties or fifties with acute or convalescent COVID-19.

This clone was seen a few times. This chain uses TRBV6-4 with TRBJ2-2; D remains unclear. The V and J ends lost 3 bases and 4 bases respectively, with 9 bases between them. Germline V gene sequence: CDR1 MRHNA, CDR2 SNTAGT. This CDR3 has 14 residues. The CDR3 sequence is CASSEFQFTGELFF. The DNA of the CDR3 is TGTGCCAGCAGTGAGTTCCAGTTCACCGGGGAGCTGTTTTTT.

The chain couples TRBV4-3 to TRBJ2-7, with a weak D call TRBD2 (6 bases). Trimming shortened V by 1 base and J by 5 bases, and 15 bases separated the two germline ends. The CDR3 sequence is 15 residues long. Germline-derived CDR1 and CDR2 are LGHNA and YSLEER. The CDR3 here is CASSQGIADRDEQYF. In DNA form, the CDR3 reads TGCGCCAGCAGCCAAGGAATAGCGGACCGAGACGAGCAGTACTTC.

CDR3 loop: CASSFRSTPDTQYF. DNA for the CDR3: TGTGCCAGCAGTTTTCGGAGCACCCCAGATACGCAGTATTTT. V gene TRBV27 combines with J gene TRBJ2-3; D unresolved. V gave up 3 bases and J gave up 4 bases, with 11 bases separating them. This CDR3 is 14 amino acids long. Germline CDR1 reads MNHEY; CDR2 reads SMNVEV (reference sequence).

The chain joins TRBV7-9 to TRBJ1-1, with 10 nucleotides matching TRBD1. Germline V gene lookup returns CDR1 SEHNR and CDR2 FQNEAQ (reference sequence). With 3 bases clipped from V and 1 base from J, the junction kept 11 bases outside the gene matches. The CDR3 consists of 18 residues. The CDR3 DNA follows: TGTGCCAGCAGCTTCAGGGACAGGGGTCTTTTAAGGAACACTGAAGCTTTCTTT. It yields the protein CASSFRDRGLLRNTEAFF. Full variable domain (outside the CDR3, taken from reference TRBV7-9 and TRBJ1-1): DTGVSQNPRHKITKRGQNVTFRCDPISEHNRLYWYRQTLGQGPEFLTYFQNEAQLEKSRLLSDRFSAERPKGSFSTLEIQRTEQGDSAMYLCASSFRDRGLLRNTEAFFGQGTRLTVV.

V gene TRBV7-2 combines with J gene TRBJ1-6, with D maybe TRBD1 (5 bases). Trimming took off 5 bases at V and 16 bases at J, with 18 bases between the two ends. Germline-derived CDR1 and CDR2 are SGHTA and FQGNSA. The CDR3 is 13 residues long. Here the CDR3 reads CASSIDLGGGLHF. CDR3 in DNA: TGTGCCAGCAGCATAGACCTCGGGGGTGGACTCCACTTT.

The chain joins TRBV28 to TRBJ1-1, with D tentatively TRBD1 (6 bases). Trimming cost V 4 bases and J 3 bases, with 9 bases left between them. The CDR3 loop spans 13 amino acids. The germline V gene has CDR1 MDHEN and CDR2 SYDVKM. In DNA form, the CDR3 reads TGTGCCAGCAGTTCCAGGGGATACACTGAAGCTTTCTTT. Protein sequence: CASSSRGYTEAFF.

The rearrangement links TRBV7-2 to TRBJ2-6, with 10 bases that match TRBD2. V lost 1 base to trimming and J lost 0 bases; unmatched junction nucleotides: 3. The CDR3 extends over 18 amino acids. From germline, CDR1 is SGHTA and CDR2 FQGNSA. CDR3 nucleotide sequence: TGTGCCAGCAGCTTAGGGCTAGCGGGGGTCTCTGGGGCCAACGTCCTGACTTTC. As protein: CASSLGLAGVSGANVLTF.

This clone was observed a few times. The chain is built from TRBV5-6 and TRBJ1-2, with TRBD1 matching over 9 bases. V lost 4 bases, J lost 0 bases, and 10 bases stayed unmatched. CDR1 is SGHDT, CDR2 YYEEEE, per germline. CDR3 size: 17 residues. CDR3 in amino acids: CASSQLQGASANYGYTF. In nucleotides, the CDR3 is TGTGCCAGCAGCCAATTACAGGGGGCTTCAGCTAACTATGGCTACACCTTC.

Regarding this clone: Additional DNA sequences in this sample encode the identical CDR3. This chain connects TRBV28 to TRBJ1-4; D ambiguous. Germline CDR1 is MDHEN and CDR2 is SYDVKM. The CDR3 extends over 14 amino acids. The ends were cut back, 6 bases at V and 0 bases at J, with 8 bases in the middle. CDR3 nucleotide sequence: TGTGCCAGCAGCCTGACTGCAACTAATGAAAAACTGTTTTTT. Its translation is CASSLTATNEKLFF.

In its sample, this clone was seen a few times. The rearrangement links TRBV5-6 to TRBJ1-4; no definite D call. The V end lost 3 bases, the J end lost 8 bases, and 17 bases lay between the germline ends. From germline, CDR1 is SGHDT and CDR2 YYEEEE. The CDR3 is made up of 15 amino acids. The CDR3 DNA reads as TGTGCCAGCAGCTCTCTACCTCAGGCCGTGGAAAAACTGTTTTTT. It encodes CASSSLPQAVEKLFF.

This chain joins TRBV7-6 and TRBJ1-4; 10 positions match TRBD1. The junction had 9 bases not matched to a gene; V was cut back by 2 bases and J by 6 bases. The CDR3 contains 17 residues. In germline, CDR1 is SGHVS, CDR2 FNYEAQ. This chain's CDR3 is CASSLLGQGISYEKLFF. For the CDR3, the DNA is TGTGCCAGCAGCTTACTGGGACAGGGGATTTCTTATGAAAAACTGTTTTTT.

The CDR3 nucleotides are TGTGCCAGTAGTCAACAGGTCTCCTACGAGCAGTACTTC. Translating gives CASSQQVSYEQYF. This chain joins TRBV19 and TRBJ2-7, with D maybe TRBD1 (5 bases). V was pared by 5 bases and J by 0 bases, with 8 bases between. The CDR3 contains 13 residues. Germline V gene sequence: CDR1 LNHDA, CDR2 SQIVND (reference sequence).

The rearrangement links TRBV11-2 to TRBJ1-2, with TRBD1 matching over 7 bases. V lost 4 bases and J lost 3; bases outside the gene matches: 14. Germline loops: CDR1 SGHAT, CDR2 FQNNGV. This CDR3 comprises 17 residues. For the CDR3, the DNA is TGTGCCAGCAGCTCATACAGGGGAGGATTCGCGGACTATGGCTACACCTTC. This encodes CASSSYRGGFADYGYTF.

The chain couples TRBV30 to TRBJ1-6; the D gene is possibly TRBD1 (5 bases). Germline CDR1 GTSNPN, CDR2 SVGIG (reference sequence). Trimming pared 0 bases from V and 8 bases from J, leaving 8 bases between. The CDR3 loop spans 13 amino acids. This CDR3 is CAWSVGGDSPLHF. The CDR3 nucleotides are TGTGCCTGGAGTGTAGGAGGGGATTCACCCCTCCACTTT.

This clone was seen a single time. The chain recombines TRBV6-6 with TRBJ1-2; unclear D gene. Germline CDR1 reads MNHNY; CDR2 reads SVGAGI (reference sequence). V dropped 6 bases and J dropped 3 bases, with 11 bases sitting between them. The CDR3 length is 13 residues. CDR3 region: CASSLNEDYGYTF. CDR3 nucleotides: TGTGCCAGCAGCCTGAATGAGGACTATGGCTACACCTTC.

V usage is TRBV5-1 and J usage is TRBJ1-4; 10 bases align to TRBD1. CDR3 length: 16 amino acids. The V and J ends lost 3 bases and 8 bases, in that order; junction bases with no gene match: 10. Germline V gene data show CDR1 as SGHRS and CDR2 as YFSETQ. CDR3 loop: CASSSKTGGEGEKLFF. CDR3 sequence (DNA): TGCGCCAGCAGCTCTAAGACAGGGGGCGAAGGGGAAAAACTGTTTTTT. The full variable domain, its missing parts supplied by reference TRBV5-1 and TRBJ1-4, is KAGVTQTPRYLIKTRGQQVTLSCSPISGHRSVSWYQQTPGQGLQFLFEYFSETQRNKGNFPGRFSGRQFSNSRSEMNVSTLELGDSALYLCASSSKTGGEGEKLFFGSGTQLSVL.

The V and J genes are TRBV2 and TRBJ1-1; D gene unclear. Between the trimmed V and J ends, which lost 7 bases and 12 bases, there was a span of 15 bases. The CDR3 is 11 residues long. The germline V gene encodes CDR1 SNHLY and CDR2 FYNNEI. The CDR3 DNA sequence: TGTGCCAGCACGCTAACTCGGTTTCCTTTCTTT. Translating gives CASTLTRFPFF.

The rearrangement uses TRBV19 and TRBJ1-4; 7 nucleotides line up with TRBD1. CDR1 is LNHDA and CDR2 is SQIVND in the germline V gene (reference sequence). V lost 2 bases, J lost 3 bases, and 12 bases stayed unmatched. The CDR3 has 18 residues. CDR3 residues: CASSILGRRDRANEKLFF. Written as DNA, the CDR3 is TGTGCCAGTAGTATACTGGGGCGGCGGGACAGAGCTAATGAAAAACTGTTTTTT.

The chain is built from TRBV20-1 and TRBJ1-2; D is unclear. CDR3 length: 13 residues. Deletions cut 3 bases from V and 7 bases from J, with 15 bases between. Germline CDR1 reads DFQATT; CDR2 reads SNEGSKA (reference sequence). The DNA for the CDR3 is TGCAGTGCTAGTCTCCCAGCCTACAGTGGCTACACCTTC. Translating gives CSASLPAYSGYTF.

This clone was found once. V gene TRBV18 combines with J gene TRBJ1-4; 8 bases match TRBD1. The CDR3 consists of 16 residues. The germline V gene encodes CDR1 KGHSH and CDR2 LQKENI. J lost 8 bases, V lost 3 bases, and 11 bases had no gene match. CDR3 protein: CASSPLPGQAVEKLFF. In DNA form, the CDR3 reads TGTGCCAGCTCACCCTTACCGGGACAGGCAGTCGAAAAACTGTTTTTT.